This T cell receptor beta chain emerged from a study of spatial heterogeneity in lung cancer. Overall study context: Raw reads showed each unique TCR and UMI combination turning up more than ten times on average. Study-wide points: Whereas they appeared in blood less at follow-up, ubiquitous expanded tumor TCRs appeared there more at resection.

A distinct unique molecular identifier was carried by each TCR cDNA molecule. Via MiXCR, TCRdb re-called the 5' RACE reads, giving one row per CDR3 protein. The sample consists of roughly 75,000 distinct CDR3 sequences, less than 15% of them appearing once. This clonotype has only a few counts. Its antigen is currently unknown. Indicated time point: sample taken at primary tumor resection. No cells were sorted before sequencing. The whole RNA sequenced was extracted from tumor, nontumor lung or frozen PBMC. Samples were obtained from around 73 donors, all untreated early-stage non-small cell lung cancer patients. CDR1 is SGHKS, CDR2 YYEKEE, per germline (reference sequence). The CDR3 totals 11 residues. Trimming pared 4 bases from V and 12 bases from J, leaving 13 bases between.

The receptor was derived from a male donor with early-stage non-small cell lung cancer. The chain carries TRBV5-5 and TRBJ1-1; the D gene is possibly TRBD1 (5 bases). The input for sequencing was PBMCs, taken at surgery. This CDR3 reads CASSLSGRTFF. CDR3 DNA sequence: TGTGCCAGCAGCCTCTCAGGGCGAACTTTCTTT. The whole variable domain, remainder taken from reference TRBV5-5 and TRBJ1-1, is DAGVTQSPTHLIKTRGQQVTLRCSPISGHKSVSWYQQVLGQGPQFIFQYYEKEERGRGNFPDRFSARQFPNYSSELNVNALLLGDSALYLCASSLSGRTFFGQGTRLTVV.